This T cell receptor beta chain derives from a study of shared T cell receptors in the human thymus. Assay: immunoSEQ multiplex PCR; the TCRdb copy retains only in-frame clones and omits some. The sample contains about 660,000 clones, 70% to 90% of which appear only once. The CDR3 length is 14 residues. Looked up from germline, CDR1 is LGHNA and CDR2 is YSLEER. V was shortened by 4 bases and J by 9 bases, with 16 bases between the two germline ends. The same sample was also used in a study of human thymus T cells. This second report adds: Infants served as donors; they were healthy and Finnish and were having corrective surgery for congenital heart defects. Thymic material originated from resections removed in the course of corrective heart surgery. Related research described thymic repertoires that were highly overlapping among unrelated individuals.

The sample consisted of thymocytes. This clonotype originated in a boy younger than two with a congenital heart defect. V usage is TRBV4-3 and J usage is TRBJ2-1; tentatively, D is TRBD1 (5 bases). The DNA for the CDR3 is TGCGCCAGCAGCCTAATCCCAGGGTACGGTGAGCAGTTCTTC. Its protein product is CASSLIPGYGEQFF.